This TCR beta chain was sequenced in a study of T cells in localized non-small cell lung cancer. TCRdb's copy holds only in-frame clones and misses some; the assay was immunoSEQ multiplex PCR. The sample contains around 83,000 clones, approximately 90% of which appear only once. The V gene lost 5 bases and the J gene lost 2 bases, with 16 bases spanning the gap. CDR1 and CDR2 (germline): SNHLY, FYNNEI. The CDR3 runs to 16 residues. About this clone: No antigen is known for it.

General observations from the study: Sequencing was limited to one tumor region, leaving the possibility of heterogeneity open. Compared with tumor, uninvolved adjacent lung displayed greater T cell clonality, ranking highest overall.

V gene TRBV2 combines with J gene TRBJ1-5, with D maybe TRBD1 (6 bases). The receptor's source is a man between 40 and 75 years old with stage I squamous cell lung carcinoma. Sequencing was performed on peripheral blood, taken before any cancer treatment. The CDR3 sequence: CASSSLRGEGNQPQHF. The DNA for the CDR3 is TGTGCCAGCAGTTCCCTCAGGGGAGAGGGCAATCAGCCCCAGCATTTT.